This TCR beta chain was sequenced for a study of beta chain features in type 1 diabetes. Study-wide results and limits: The influence of HLA type on TCRB rearrangement stayed undetermined.

Every isolated RNA sample was fully reverse transcribed, so sequencing captured expressed TCRB transcripts. Generated by immunoSEQ multiplex PCR, the TCRdb table keeps only in-frame clones and is missing some. Of 400,000 to 450,000 clones in the sample, approximately 14% were seen once. Comment on this clone: As yet, its antigen is unknown.

Specimen: naive CD4+ T cells from blood. The sequence was collected from a man aged 25 to 40 in good health.

CDR3 DNA sequence: TGTGCCTGGAGTGTACTATCGGTTTCTTCGGGGGAGCTGTTTTTT. Translating gives CAWSVLSVSSGELFF. The chain joins TRBV30 to TRBJ2-2; no firm D call. The germline V gene encodes CDR1 GTSNPN and CDR2 SVGIG (reference sequence). V shed 0 bases and J shed 8 bases, with 16 bases lying between them. The CDR3 spans 15 residues. Together with reference TRBV30 and TRBJ2-2, the CDR3 gives the full variable domain: SQTIHQWPATLVQPVGSPLSLECTVEGTSNPNLYWYRQAAGRGLQLLFYSVGIGQISSEVPQNLSASRPQDRQFILSSKKLLLSDSGFYLCAWSVLSVSSGELFFGEGSRLTVL.